Listed below are T cell receptor beta chains from one sample, sequenced in a study of T-cell reconstitution after alpha-beta-depleted transplantation in children. TCRdb used MiXCR to reprocess the PCR reads, holding one entry per CDR3 protein. Counted here are 450,000 to 700,000 distinct CDR3 sequences, 20% to 30% occurring once; the ten biggest clones make up 35% to 40%. The input for sequencing was PBMCs, taken before TCRalphabeta/CD19-depleted stem cell transplant. All receptors come from a boy less than two years old with Wiskott-Aldrich syndrome, due to receive a stem cell transplant. The CDR3 runs from the conserved cysteine through the conserved F or W. D genes are given only for firm matches. Clone size appears in some rows only: once, few, many, or a class for an expanded clone.

v_gene: TRBV7-2; len: 16; abundance: few; d_gene: TRBD1; j_gene: TRBJ1-5; CDR3aa: CASSLGVGTGNQPQHF; CDR3nt: TGTGCCAGCAGCTTAGGGGTAGGGACAGGTAATCAGCCCCAGCATTTT
v_gene: TRBV20-1; len: 13; abundance: NA; d_gene: NA; j_gene: TRBJ2-1; CDR3aa: CSARISGLLREFF; CDR3nt: TGCAGTGCTAGAATCTCGGGACTTCTACGGGAGTTCTTC
v_gene: TRBV7-8; len: 17; abundance: few; d_gene: NA; j_gene: TRBJ2-7; CDR3aa: CASSQRDPGPLGYEQYF; CDR3nt: TGTGCCAGCAGCCAACGGGATCCGGGTCCCCTGGGCTACGAGCAGTACTTC
v_gene: TRBV27; len: 16; abundance: few; d_gene: TRBD2; j_gene: TRBJ2-7; CDR3aa: CASSEREARFSYEQYF; CDR3nt: TGTGCCAGCAGTGAGCGGGAGGCTAGGTTCTCCTACGAGCAGTACTTC
v_gene: TRBV29-1; len: 13; abundance: few; d_gene: NA; j_gene: TRBJ1-2; CDR3aa: CSVERRASYGYTF; CDR3nt: TGCAGCGTTGAACGACGGGCCAGCTATGGCTACACCTTC
v_gene: TRBV18; len: 13; abundance: few; d_gene: NA; j_gene: TRBJ1-1; CDR3aa: CASSISGTTEAFF; CDR3nt: TGTGCCAGCTCAATTAGCGGGACAACTGAAGCTTTCTTT
v_gene: TRBV12-3/TRBV12-4; len: 15; abundance: NA; d_gene: TRBD1; j_gene: TRBJ2-7; CDR3aa: CASSPSRTGAYEQYF; CDR3nt: TGTGCCAGCAGTCCATCACGGACAGGGGCCTACGAGCAGTACTTC
v_gene: TRBV28; len: 13; abundance: few; d_gene: TRBD1; j_gene: TRBJ2-5; CDR3aa: CASSTGGAKTQYF; CDR3nt: TGTGCCAGCAGTACAGGGGGCGCAAAGACCCAGTACTTC
v_gene: TRBV7-9; len: 14; abundance: NA; d_gene: NA; j_gene: TRBJ1-1; CDR3aa: CASSPGAGATEAFF; CDR3nt: TGTGCCAGCAGCCCCGGGGCAGGGGCCACTGAAGCTTTCTTT
v_gene: TRBV4-1; len: 14; abundance: NA; d_gene: NA; j_gene: TRBJ2-1; CDR3aa: CASSQDESGGEQFF; CDR3nt: TGCGCCAGCAGCCAAGATGAGTCGGGCGGTGAGCAGTTCTTC
v_gene: TRBV10-3; len: 14; abundance: few; d_gene: TRBD1; j_gene: TRBJ1-4; CDR3aa: CATGQPATNEKLFF; CDR3nt: TGTGCCACGGGACAGCCCGCAACTAATGAAAAACTGTTTTTT
v_gene: TRBV20-1; len: 13; abundance: few; d_gene: TRBD1; j_gene: TRBJ1-4; CDR3aa: CSARTGPNEKLFF; CDR3nt: TGCAGTGCTAGGACAGGGCCTAATGAAAAACTGTTTTTT
v_gene: TRBV5-6; len: 16; abundance: NA; d_gene: TRBD2; j_gene: TRBJ2-1; CDR3aa: CASSLGTAGAFNEQFF; CDR3nt: TGTGCCAGCAGCTTAGGTACAGCGGGAGCTTTCAATGAGCAGTTCTTC
v_gene: TRBV5-5; len: 13; abundance: NA; d_gene: NA; j_gene: TRBJ1-3; CDR3aa: CASSLTRGNTIYF; CDR3nt: TGTGCCAGCAGCTTGACTAGGGGAAACACCATATATTTT
v_gene: TRBV12-3/TRBV12-4; len: 14; abundance: few; d_gene: TRBD2; j_gene: TRBJ2-3; CDR3aa: CASSSSGGTDTQYF; CDR3nt: TGTGCCAGCAGTTCTAGCGGGGGTACAGATACGCAGTATTTT
v_gene: TRBV10-3; len: 15; abundance: NA; d_gene: TRBD2; j_gene: TRBJ2-3; CDR3aa: CAIDDSGRAEDTQYF; CDR3nt: TGTGCCATCGACGATAGCGGGAGGGCCGAAGATACGCAGTATTTT
v_gene: TRBV7-8; len: 16; abundance: NA; d_gene: TRBD1; j_gene: TRBJ2-6; CDR3aa: CASSSRRGLGANVLTF; CDR3nt: TGTGCCAGCAGCTCGAGAAGGGGGCTCGGGGCCAACGTCCTGACTTTC
v_gene: TRBV7-2; len: 16; abundance: NA; d_gene: NA; j_gene: TRBJ2-5; CDR3aa: CASSLASRALQETQYF; CDR3nt: TGTGCCAGCAGCTTAGCGTCGAGGGCCCTTCAAGAGACCCAGTACTTC
v_gene: TRBV24-1; len: 15; abundance: NA; d_gene: TRBD1; j_gene: TRBJ2-7; CDR3aa: CATSPRDRGWDEQYF; CDR3nt: TGTGCCACCAGCCCCCGGGACAGGGGTTGGGACGAGCAGTACTTC
v_gene: TRBV7-9; len: 15; abundance: few; d_gene: NA; j_gene: TRBJ2-7; CDR3aa: CASSFYQGPSDEQYF; CDR3nt: TGTGCCAGCAGCTTTTATCAGGGCCCTTCAGACGAGCAGTACTTC
v_gene: TRBV20-1; len: 12; abundance: NA; d_gene: NA; j_gene: TRBJ2-2; CDR3aa: CSALRDTGELFF; CDR3nt: TGCAGTGCTCTAAGAGACACCGGGGAGCTGTTTTTT
v_gene: TRBV20-1; len: 14; abundance: few; d_gene: NA; j_gene: TRBJ2-2; CDR3aa: CSARSSVGAGELFF; CDR3nt: TGCAGTGCTAGGTCTAGCGTAGGGGCCGGGGAGCTGTTTTTT
v_gene: TRBV7-9; len: 16; abundance: NA; d_gene: NA; j_gene: TRBJ1-5; CDR3aa: CASSLDSRRGNQPQHF; CDR3nt: TGTGCCAGCAGCTTAGATTCTAGGCGGGGGAATCAGCCCCAGCATTTT
v_gene: TRBV28; len: 16; abundance: NA; d_gene: TRBD2; j_gene: TRBJ2-3; CDR3aa: CASSLIMGSGGDTQYF; CDR3nt: TGTGCCAGCAGTTTAATTATGGGTAGCGGGGGAGATACGCAGTATTTT
v_gene: TRBV20-1; len: 14; abundance: few; d_gene: NA; j_gene: TRBJ2-5; CDR3aa: CSARGPPPQETQYF; CDR3nt: TGCAGTGCTAGGGGGCCTCCCCCCCAAGAGACCCAGTACTTC
v_gene: TRBV10-3; len: 16; abundance: few; d_gene: TRBD1; j_gene: TRBJ1-4; CDR3aa: CAISESRGTGGEKLFF; CDR3nt: TGTGCCATCAGTGAGTCGAGAGGGACAGGGGGCGAAAAACTGTTTTTT
v_gene: TRBV28; len: 15; abundance: NA; d_gene: TRBD1; j_gene: TRBJ1-6; CDR3aa: CASSESGTGFSPLHF; CDR3nt: TGTGCCAGCAGCGAGTCCGGGACAGGGTTTTCGCCCCTCCACTTT
v_gene: TRBV4-1; len: 16; abundance: few; d_gene: TRBD2; j_gene: TRBJ2-1; CDR3aa: CASSQDRLAGGVEQFF; CDR3nt: TGCGCCAGCAGCCAAGATAGACTAGCGGGAGGGGTTGAGCAGTTCTTC
v_gene: TRBV20-1; len: 16; abundance: NA; d_gene: TRBD2; j_gene: TRBJ2-5; CDR3aa: CSARGWASGTRETQYF; CDR3nt: TGCAGTGCTAGAGGATGGGCTAGCGGGACCAGGGAGACCCAGTACTTC
v_gene: TRBV7-2; len: 15; abundance: NA; d_gene: TRBD1; j_gene: TRBJ1-1; CDR3aa: CASSYSGTGWAEAFF; CDR3nt: TGTGCCAGCAGCTATAGCGGGACAGGGTGGGCTGAAGCTTTCTTT
v_gene: TRBV6-1; len: 14; abundance: NA; d_gene: TRBD1; j_gene: TRBJ2-2; CDR3aa: CASRGTGSSGELFF; CDR3nt: TGTGCCAGCAGAGGGACAGGGAGTTCCGGGGAGCTGTTTTTT
v_gene: TRBV10-2; len: 15; abundance: NA; d_gene: NA; j_gene: TRBJ2-3; CDR3aa: CASRPPGVATDTQYF; CDR3nt: TGCGCCAGCCGCCCCCCGGGAGTCGCCACAGATACGCAGTATTTT
v_gene: TRBV7-9; len: 16; abundance: few; d_gene: TRBD2; j_gene: TRBJ2-1; CDR3aa: CASSPRLAGVNNEQFF; CDR3nt: TGTGCCAGCAGCCCCCGACTAGCGGGAGTTAACAATGAGCAGTTCTTC
v_gene: TRBV5-1; len: 13; abundance: NA; d_gene: NA; j_gene: TRBJ1-3; CDR3aa: CASSLNTGNTIYF; CDR3nt: TGCGCCAGCAGCTTGAACACTGGAAACACCATATATTTT
v_gene: TRBV7-3; len: 15; abundance: NA; d_gene: NA; j_gene: TRBJ2-3; CDR3aa: CASSAWGSSTDTQYF; CDR3nt: TGTGCCAGCAGCGCGTGGGGGTCTAGCACAGATACGCAGTATTTT
v_gene: TRBV4-1; len: 16; abundance: few; d_gene: TRBD2; j_gene: TRBJ2-5; CDR3aa: CASSHTRLAGRETQYF; CDR3nt: TGCGCCAGCAGCCACACGCGACTAGCGGGGAGAGAGACCCAGTACTTC
v_gene: TRBV20-1; len: 14; abundance: NA; d_gene: NA; j_gene: TRBJ2-4; CDR3aa: CSASRDLAKNIQYF; CDR3nt: TGCAGTGCTAGCCGGGACTTAGCCAAAAACATTCAGTACTTC
v_gene: TRBV12-3/TRBV12-4; len: 14; abundance: few; d_gene: TRBD2; j_gene: TRBJ2-7; CDR3aa: CASSLRREEYEQYF; CDR3nt: TGTGCCAGCAGTTTGCGGCGGGAGGAATACGAGCAGTACTTC
v_gene: TRBV12-3/TRBV12-4; len: 16; abundance: NA; d_gene: TRBD2; j_gene: TRBJ2-3; CDR3aa: CASTTFPAGNTDTQYF; CDR3nt: TGTGCCAGCACCACCTTCCCAGCGGGGAACACAGATACGCAGTATTTT
v_gene: TRBV30; len: 12; abundance: NA; d_gene: TRBD1; j_gene: TRBJ1-6; CDR3aa: CASNDRAFPLHF; CDR3nt: TGTGCCTCAAACGACAGGGCGTTTCCCCTCCACTTT
v_gene: TRBV19; len: 14; abundance: few; d_gene: NA; j_gene: TRBJ2-1; CDR3aa: CASSIPLGPNEQFF; CDR3nt: TGTGCCAGTAGTATTCCCCTAGGCCCCAATGAGCAGTTCTTC
v_gene: TRBV5-6; len: 13; abundance: NA; d_gene: NA; j_gene: TRBJ2-2; CDR3aa: CASSLMVAGELFF; CDR3nt: TGTGCCAGCAGCTTGATGGTAGCCGGGGAGCTGTTTTTT
v_gene: TRBV7-6; len: 16; abundance: NA; d_gene: TRBD2; j_gene: TRBJ2-3; CDR3aa: CASSLVSGGRGDTQYF; CDR3nt: TGTGCCAGCAGCTTAGTCTCGGGCGGGAGGGGAGATACGCAGTATTTT
v_gene: TRBV20-1; len: 14; abundance: few; d_gene: NA; j_gene: TRBJ1-4; CDR3aa: CSARPTATNEKLFF; CDR3nt: TGCAGTGCTAGGCCGACAGCAACTAATGAAAAACTGTTTTTT
v_gene: TRBV6-5; len: 18; abundance: NA; d_gene: NA; j_gene: TRBJ2-6; CDR3aa: CASSFLGQSGSGANVLTF; CDR3nt: TGTGCCAGCAGTTTTTTAGGACAATCGGGCTCTGGGGCCAACGTCCTGACTTTC
v_gene: TRBV6-1; len: 13; abundance: few; d_gene: NA; j_gene: TRBJ1-2; CDR3aa: CASSGLANYGYTF; CDR3nt: TGTGCCAGCAGTGGCCTTGCAAACTATGGCTACACCTTC
v_gene: TRBV20-1; len: 13; abundance: few; d_gene: TRBD2; j_gene: TRBJ2-5; CDR3aa: CSARTSGKETQYF; CDR3nt: TGCAGTGCTAGGACTAGCGGGAAGGAGACCCAGTACTTC
v_gene: TRBV20-1; len: 14; abundance: NA; d_gene: TRBD1; j_gene: TRBJ1-1; CDR3aa: CSAVSGTVNTEAFF; CDR3nt: TGCAGTGCTGTCTCCGGGACAGTGAACACTGAAGCTTTCTTT
v_gene: TRBV29-1; len: 12; abundance: NA; d_gene: NA; j_gene: TRBJ2-1; CDR3aa: CSVERGSGEQFF; CDR3nt: TGCAGCGTTGAGCGAGGGAGCGGTGAGCAGTTCTTC
v_gene: TRBV6-5; len: 16; abundance: NA; d_gene: NA; j_gene: TRBJ2-1; CDR3aa: CASSSHQVPIYNEQFF; CDR3nt: TGTGCCAGCAGTTCTCATCAGGTTCCAATTTACAATGAGCAGTTCTTC
v_gene: TRBV27; len: 18; abundance: NA; d_gene: NA; j_gene: TRBJ1-5; CDR3aa: CASSLFGYGRGINQPQHF; CDR3nt: TGTGCTAGCAGTTTATTCGGGTATGGCAGGGGTATCAATCAGCCCCAGCATTTT
v_gene: TRBV28; len: 16; abundance: NA; d_gene: NA; j_gene: TRBJ2-1; CDR3aa: CASSYASASSYNEQFF; CDR3nt: TGTGCCAGCAGTTACGCTAGCGCCAGCTCCTACAATGAGCAGTTCTTC
v_gene: TRBV20-1; len: 13; abundance: NA; d_gene: NA; j_gene: TRBJ2-1; CDR3aa: CSAKLTSSGGKFF; CDR3nt: TGCAGTGCTAAACTTACTAGTTCCGGCGGAAAGTTCTTC
v_gene: TRBV11-2; len: 13; abundance: few; d_gene: NA; j_gene: TRBJ2-7; CDR3aa: CASSPRVYYEQYF; CDR3nt: TGTGCCAGCAGCCCGCGGGTTTACTACGAGCAGTACTTC
v_gene: TRBV19; len: 14; abundance: once; d_gene: TRBD1; j_gene: TRBJ2-2; CDR3aa: CASLDRGRSGELFF; CDR3nt: TGTGCCAGTTTGGACAGGGGGCGAAGCGGGGAGCTGTTTTTT
v_gene: TRBV9; len: 17; abundance: few; d_gene: TRBD2; j_gene: TRBJ2-1; CDR3aa: CASSVTGLAGAYNEQFF; CDR3nt: TGTGCCAGCAGCGTAACCGGACTAGCGGGAGCATATAATGAGCAGTTCTTC
v_gene: TRBV12-3/TRBV12-4; len: 15; abundance: NA; d_gene: NA; j_gene: TRBJ1-2; CDR3aa: CASSFPGRGNYGYTF; CDR3nt: TGTGCCAGCAGTTTCCCGGGCCGTGGAAACTATGGCTACACCTTC
v_gene: TRBV20-1; len: 16; abundance: NA; d_gene: TRBD1; j_gene: TRBJ1-6; CDR3aa: CSARRTGGSYNSPLHF; CDR3nt: TGCAGTGCTAGACGGACAGGGGGCTCCTATAATTCACCCCTCCACTTT
v_gene: TRBV6-1; len: 15; abundance: NA; d_gene: NA; j_gene: TRBJ2-1; CDR3aa: CASSKLLLPVDEQFF; CDR3nt: TGTGCCAGCAGTAAACTTCTTTTACCTGTCGATGAGCAGTTCTTC
v_gene: TRBV12-3/TRBV12-4; len: 17; abundance: NA; d_gene: TRBD2; j_gene: TRBJ2-1; CDR3aa: CASSPSSGSAPYNEQFF; CDR3nt: TGTGCCAGCAGTCCCTCTAGCGGGTCCGCCCCTTACAATGAGCAGTTCTTC